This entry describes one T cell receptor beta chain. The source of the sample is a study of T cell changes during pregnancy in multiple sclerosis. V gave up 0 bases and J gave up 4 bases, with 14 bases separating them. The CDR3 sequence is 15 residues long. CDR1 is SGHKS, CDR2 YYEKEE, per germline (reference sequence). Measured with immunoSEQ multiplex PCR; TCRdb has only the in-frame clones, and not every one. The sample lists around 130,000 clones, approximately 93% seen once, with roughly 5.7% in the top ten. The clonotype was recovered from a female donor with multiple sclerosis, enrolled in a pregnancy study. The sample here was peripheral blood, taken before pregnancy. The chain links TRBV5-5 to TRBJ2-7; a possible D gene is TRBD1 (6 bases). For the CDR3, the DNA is TGTGCCAGCAGCTTGGAAGACAGGTTCTCTTACGAGCAGTACTTC. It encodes CASSLEDRFSYEQYF.